This record concerns one TCR beta chain sequence. Its antigen remains unknown. J gave up 6 bases and V 4 bases, and 8 bases lay outside the gene matches. This CDR3 has 16 amino acids. Germline CDR1 reads MNHNS; CDR2 reads SASEGT. This entry is derived from a study of cytomegalovirus exposure and HLA in healthy donors. Study-wide points: Usually a TCR sequence was rare, but some public TCRs were found in many donors. Among the CMV-associated chains, three were confirmed in vitro as specific for CMV antigens. Cytomegalovirus association was assigned to some 160 TCR beta chains.

Sequencing was performed with immunoSEQ multiplex PCR; in TCRdb, only in-frame clones are kept and a portion is missing. The data show 200,000 or so clones, about 93% seen once. The receptor was isolated from a woman under 30 in good health and CMV-seronegative. V gene TRBV6-1 combines with J gene TRBJ2-5; 13 bases align to TRBD2. Sequenced input: PBMCs. The CDR3 DNA is TGTGCCAGCAGTGGCGGACTAGCGGGAGAGGTTAAGACCCAGTACTTC. Residues: CASSGGLAGEVKTQYF.